The clone carrying this T cell receptor beta chain was counted at least ten times. Its antigen is unknown. This sample's time point: pre-treatment sample, taken before nivolumab and TIL therapy. Most excised metastases sampled were pleural nodules or supraclavicular lymph nodes. Tumors were harvested before any PD-1/PD-L1 blockade. The data were obtained in a study of TIL therapy for anti-PD-1-resistant metastatic lung cancer. The overall study: Half of patients were current or former smokers. Tumors carried a median 1.5 non-synonymous mutations per megabase. Points from the study as a whole: The cohort had more treatment-naive, never-smoker and oncogene-addicted patients than typical.

CDR3 size: 13 residues. Trimming took 3 bases from V and 0 from J, leaving 6 bases between them. From germline, CDR1 is SGHAT and CDR2 FQNNGV. The libraries were made with immunoSEQ v3. Clones were read by immunoSEQ multiplex PCR, and TCRdb kept only the in-frame ones, dropping some. There are 50,000 to 60,000 clones in the sample; around 64% occur only once, and approximately 5.6% lies in the top ten. This chain joins TRBV11-2 and TRBJ2-7; D is unclear. This receptor was taken from a person aged 25 to 85 with non-small cell lung cancer. This sample comprised tumor tissue, obtained at baseline. CDR3 sequence: CASSLGYSYEQYF. The CDR3 DNA reads TGTGCCAGCAGCTTGGGTTACTCCTACGAGCAGTACTTC.